This record looks at one T cell receptor (beta chain) sequence and its context. This sample is drawn from a study of control samples from healthy donors and cancer patients. Looked up from germline, CDR1 is SQVTM and CDR2 is ANQGSEA. This CDR3 comprises 13 residues. V was shortened by 2 bases and J by 2 bases, with 9 bases between the two germline ends. Profiling relied on immunoSEQ multiplex PCR, and the TCRdb table lists in-frame clones only, not all of them. The repertoire holds more than 65,000 clones, with around 90% as singletons. The sequence came from a woman in her sixties or seventies with head and neck cancer. This chain uses TRBV29-1 with TRBJ1-1; D uncertain. The sequenced sample consisted of PBMCs. The CDR3, as DNA: TGCAGCGTTGAATATGCGAGTAACACTGAAGCTTTCTTT. It encodes CSVEYASNTEAFF.